The clone carrying this T cell receptor (beta chain) occurred a few times. Its antigen is unknown. The method was immunoSEQ multiplex PCR; TCRdb's version includes in-frame clones alone and lacks a portion of them. The sample has some 320,000 clones, 85% seen once. These data come from a study of Ad26.COV2.S vaccination and SARS-CoV-2 variants. Deletions cut 0 bases from V and 2 bases from J, with 17 bases between. Germline V gene sequence: CDR1 SGHRS, CDR2 YFSETQ. The CDR3 sequence is 17 residues long. Treatment defined: around 19 received Ad26.COV2.S at low or high dose, single or two shots; several received placebo; per-sample allocation not given. On day 63 after the first injection, vaccine and placebo recipients gave samples. General observations from the study: Researchers reported similar non-spike TCR breadth in vaccine and placebo recipients.

Here the sequenced sample was peripheral blood, taken in a trial of Ad26.COV2.S vaccine versus placebo. This receptor was obtained from a person between 18 and 65 years old who received the Ad26.COV2.S COVID-19 vaccine or a placebo. V is TRBV5-1 and J is TRBJ1-1; tentatively, D is TRBD1 (5 bases). The CDR3 reads CASSLGFSAGKNTEAFF. CDR3 nucleotide sequence: TGCGCCAGCAGCTTGGGCTTTTCGGCAGGGAAAAACACTGAAGCTTTCTTT.